This TCR beta chain is drawn from a study of T cells in Graves' hyperthyroidism and ophthalmopathy. This clonotype was detected only a few times. Its antigen is currently unknown. The V and J ends lost 7 bases and 6 bases respectively, with 8 bases between them. The CDR3 is made up of 11 amino acids. Regarding the study as a whole: A model of 13 V-J features distinguished ophthalmopathy from stable hyperthyroidism.

The TCR beta CDR3 regions underwent amplification using RNA transcripts as the source. The HTBI primer set served for first-round RT-PCR of the TCR CDR3. TCRdb re-called the multiplex PCR reads through MiXCR, storing one row per CDR3 protein. The sample has about half a million distinct CDR3 sequences, 22% seen once; the top ten hold about 49%. Diagnosis relied on clinical symptoms, serum thyroxine and TRAb, thyroid ultrasound and orbital computed tomography. The PBMCs studied were ones that came from 8.5 to 10 ml fresh peripheral blood. Sequenced: blood. This TCR was sampled from a woman between 70 and 85 years old with Graves' ophthalmopathy. The genes are TRBV12-3 or TRBV12-4 and TRBJ2-3; D is unclear. Here the CDR3 DNA reads TGTGCCAGCACCCAAGGGGATACGCAGTATTTT. The encoded protein is CASTQGDTQYF.